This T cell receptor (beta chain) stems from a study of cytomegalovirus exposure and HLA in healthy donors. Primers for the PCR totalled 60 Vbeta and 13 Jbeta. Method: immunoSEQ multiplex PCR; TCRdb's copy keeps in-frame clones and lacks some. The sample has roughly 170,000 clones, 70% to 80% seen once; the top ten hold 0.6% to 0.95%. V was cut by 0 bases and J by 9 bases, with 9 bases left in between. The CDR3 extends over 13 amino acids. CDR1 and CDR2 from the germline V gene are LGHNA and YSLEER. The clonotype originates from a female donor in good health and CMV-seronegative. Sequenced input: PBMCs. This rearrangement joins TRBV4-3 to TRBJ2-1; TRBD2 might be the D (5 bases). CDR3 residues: CASSQDGRAEQFF. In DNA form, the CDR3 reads TGCGCCAGCAGCCAAGATGGGAGAGCTGAGCAGTTCTTC.